This T cell receptor (beta chain) appears in the sequencing data of a study of shared clonotypes between healthy human individuals. Cells designated naive CD8 were CD45RO-negative and were positively selected for CCR7, with terminally differentiated effector memory CD45RA+ cells excluded. Here immunoSEQ multiplex PCR was the method, and the copy in TCRdb shows in-frame clones only, minus some. The sample includes millions of clones, about 95% of them seen just once. Germline CDR1 SQVTM, CDR2 ANQGSEA. The CDR3 is 13 residues long. V lost 2 bases to trimming and J lost 8 bases; unmatched junction nucleotides: 6.

The specimen sequenced was naive CD8+ T cells sorted from blood. The source of this sequence is a man between 18 and 35 years old in good health. This sequence joins TRBV29-1 and TRBJ1-2; 9 bases are a match to TRBD1. The CDR3 DNA is TGCAGCGTTGAACGGGGACAGGGTGGCGGCTACACCTTC. It yields the protein CSVERGQGGGYTF.